The 17 T cell receptor beta chains below were found in one sample sequenced in a study of control samples from healthy donors and cancer patients. Some clones are missing from TCRdb's copy, which holds only in-frame ones; the method was immunoSEQ multiplex PCR. The table shows 15,000 or so clones, with 87% occurring only once. Sequenced input: PBMCs. Receptors were obtained from a woman between 65 and 79 years old with colorectal cancer.

V usage is TRBV10-3 and J usage is TRBJ1-2, with D perhaps TRBD1 (5 bases). CDR1 is ENHRY and CDR2 is SYGVKD in the germline V gene. Trimming took 2 bases from V and 6 from J, leaving 7 bases between them. The CDR3 loop spans 12 amino acids. The CDR3 protein is CAISEQGDGYTF. CDR3 sequence (DNA): TGTGCCATCAGTGAGCAAGGGGATGGCTACACCTTC.

This clone was counted a few times. The CDR3 nucleotides read TGTGCCAGCAGCTTAGAGGGAGGACAGGGGGGACCCTACGAGCAGTACTTC. This translates into CASSLEGGQGGPYEQYF. The chain uses TRBV7-2 and TRBJ2-7, with TRBD1 identical over 10 bases. The CDR3 length is 17 residues. V was pared by 1 base and J by 2 bases, with 8 bases of the junction left unmatched. Germline values: CDR1 SGHTA, CDR2 FQGNSA. The variable domain in full, with the rest retrieved from reference TRBV7-2 and TRBJ2-7, is GAGVSQSPSNKVTEKGKDVELRCDPISGHTALYWYRQSLGQGLEFLIYFQGNSAPDKSGLPSDRFSAERTGGSVSTLTIQRTQQEDSAVYLCASSLEGGQGGPYEQYFGPGTRLTVT.

The gene calls are TRBV7-6 and TRBJ2-7, with 7 nucleotides matching TRBD1. CDR1 is SGHVS, CDR2 FNYEAQ, per germline. V was pared by 2 bases and J by 2 bases, with 6 bases of the junction left unmatched. This CDR3 comprises 15 residues. The CDR3 nucleotides are TGTGCCAGCAGCTTAATGCCGGGACAGACCTACGAGCAGTACTTC. This sequence encodes CASSLMPGQTYEQYF.

This sequence joins TRBV7-9 and TRBJ2-3; 11 nucleotides align to TRBD2. In germline, CDR1 is SEHNR, CDR2 FQNEAQ (reference sequence). Unmatched junction bases numbered 5, after V lost 6 bases and J lost 3 bases. The CDR3 loop spans 15 amino acids. DNA of the CDR3: TGTGCCAGCAGTGTTACTAGCGGGGGAACAGATACGCAGTATTTT. Translation gives CASSVTSGGTDTQYF.

This sequence joins TRBV15 and TRBJ2-5, with TRBD1 as a possible D gene (5 bases). V was shortened by 0 bases and J by 7 bases, with 6 bases between the two germline ends. Germline CDR1 LNHNV, CDR2 YYDKDF (reference sequence). The CDR3 runs 12 residues. DNA for the CDR3: TGTGCCACCAGCAGAGATACAGGGACCCAGTACTTC. Protein product: CATSRDTGTQYF.

This clone was picked up one time. This rearrangement joins TRBV7-2 to TRBJ2-5; D gene unclear. With 5 bases removed from V and 0 bases from J, the gap between germline ends came to 1 base. Germline CDR1 is SGHTA and CDR2 is FQGNSA. The CDR3 length is 11 residues. Written as DNA, the CDR3 is TGTGCCAGCAGCAACCAAGAGACCCAGTACTTC. This translates into CASSNQETQYF. Drawing the rest from reference TRBV7-2 and TRBJ2-5, the complete variable domain is GAGVSQSPSNKVTEKGKDVELRCDPISGHTALYWYRQSLGQGLEFLIYFQGNSAPDKSGLPSDRFSAERTGGSVSTLTIQRTQQEDSAVYLCASSNQETQYFGPGTRLLVL.

The chain couples TRBV11-3 to TRBJ2-5, with 11 bases fitting TRBD2. Germline CDR1 is SGHNT and CDR2 is YENEEA. The CDR3 runs 18 residues. J was trimmed by 5 bases and V by 3 bases; bases with no gene match: 14. The CDR3 coding sequence is TGTGCCAGCAGCTTCTTAGCGGGGGGGCCTCCGTACGTGGAGACCCAGTACTTC. Amino acids: CASSFLAGGPPYVETQYF.

The V call is TRBV10-3, the J call TRBJ1-2; D perhaps matches TRBD1 (5 bases). Germline V gives CDR1 ENHRY, CDR2 SYGVKD. The CDR3 extends over 12 amino acids. Trimming stripped 10 bases from V and 3 bases from J, with 12 bases between. The CDR3 loop is CATTTADYGYTF. CDR3 in DNA: TGTGCCACCACGACAGCAGACTATGGCTACACCTTC.

The V and J genes are TRBV6-5 and TRBJ1-5; 7 nucleotides agree with TRBD1. Germline V gives CDR1 MNHEY, CDR2 SVGAGI. The CDR3 totals 16 residues. The V gene end was trimmed by 4 bases and the J gene end by 0 bases; junction bases not matched to a gene: 6. In DNA, the CDR3 is TGTGCCAGCAGTTCGGACAGGAAAGTTAGCAATCAGCCCCAGCATTTT. Protein product: CASSSDRKVSNQPQHF.

The gene calls are TRBV6-2 or TRBV6-3 and TRBJ2-7, with 9 positions matching TRBD1. V lost 5 bases to trimming and J lost 7 bases; unmatched junction nucleotides: 9. Per germline, CDR1 MNHEY and CDR2 SVGEGT. The CDR3 contains 14 residues. CDR3 nucleotide sequence: TGTGCCAGCAGTCGGACAGGGGCGCCTGGGGAGCAGTACTTC. Protein product: CASSRTGAPGEQYF.

The V call is TRBV4-1, the J call TRBJ1-5; tentatively, D is TRBD1 (5 bases). CDR1 MGHRA and CDR2 YSYEKL come from the germline V gene. This CDR3 is 14 amino acids long. V lost 3 bases and J lost 2, with 8 bases in between. The CDR3 region is CASSQGLGNQPQHF. The CDR3 DNA sequence: TGCGCCAGCAGCCAGGGGCTGGGCAATCAGCCCCAGCATTTT.

The V and J genes are TRBV5-5 and TRBJ2-7; no clear D gene. Trimming removed 6 bases from V and 1 base from J, with 11 bases in between. Germline V CDR1 and CDR2: SGHKS, YYEKEE (reference sequence). The CDR3 runs 13 residues. The DNA for the CDR3 is TGTGCCAGCACCCTCTGGGCGTCCTACGAGCAGTACTTC. It encodes CASTLWASYEQYF.

This chain uses TRBV4-1 with TRBJ2-7; possibly TRBD1 for D (7 bases). The germline V gene has CDR1 MGHRA and CDR2 YSYEKL. The CDR3 has 16 amino acids. Trimming took off 0 bases at V and 6 bases at J, with 18 bases between the two ends. CDR3 bases: TGCGCCAGCAGCCAAGATGTGGCAGGGGGGCATAGCGAGCAGTACTTC. Residues: CASSQDVAGGHSEQYF.

The chain uses TRBV3-1 (or the pseudogene TRBV3-2) and TRBJ2-7; 11 nucleotides agree with TRBD2. CDR1 LGHDT and CDR2 YNNKEL come from the germline V gene (reference sequence). This CDR3 is 15 amino acids long. The ends lost 0 bases at V and 3 bases at J; junction bases unmatched: 1. CDR3 protein: CASSQDGLAGYEQYF. The CDR3 coding sequence is TGTGCCAGCAGCCAAGATGGACTAGCGGGCTACGAGCAGTACTTC.

The rearrangement links TRBV30 to TRBJ1-2; 10 nucleotides line up with TRBD1. Germline V gene sequence: CDR1 GTSNPN, CDR2 SVGIG (reference sequence). The ends lost 0 bases at V and 4 bases at J; junction bases unmatched: 14. The CDR3 is 18 amino acids. Here the CDR3 DNA reads TGTGCCTGGAGTGTACGGTTCGGGACAGGGGAATTTCCCTATGGCTACACCTTC. It codes for CAWSVRFGTGEFPYGYTF.

The chain joins TRBV27 to TRBJ1-1; D may be TRBD1 (6 bases). Trimming took 5 bases from V and 4 from J, leaving 14 bases between them. This CDR3 has 14 residues. Germline CDR1 is MNHEY and CDR2 is SMNVEV (reference sequence). CDR3 loop: CASSPLQGFTEAFF. As DNA, the CDR3 is TGTGCCAGCAGTCCCCTACAGGGATTCACTGAAGCTTTCTTT.

The chain links TRBV5-5 to TRBJ1-2; D gene unclear. Germline loops: CDR1 SGHKS, CDR2 YYEKEE (reference sequence). The length of the CDR3 is 13 residues. Between the trimmed V and J ends, which lost 6 bases and 6 bases, there was a span of 15 bases. The CDR3 sequence is CASNRAVRDGYTF. The CDR3 DNA sequence: TGTGCCAGCAATCGAGCCGTGCGGGATGGCTACACCTTC. The full variable domain, its missing parts supplied by reference TRBV5-5 and TRBJ1-2, is DAGVTQSPTHLIKTRGQQVTLRCSPISGHKSVSWYQQVLGQGPQFIFQYYEKEERGRGNFPDRFSARQFPNYSSELNVNALLLGDSALYLCASNRAVRDGYTFGSGTRLTVV.